A single sample is the source of the 14 T cell receptor beta chains below, sequenced in a study of T cells in localized non-small cell lung cancer (dated by TCRdb to 2019 to 2021). The library was obtained by the immunoSEQ multiplex PCR assay. In TCRdb, the immuneACCESS table is reduced to in-frame sequences with V and J assigned. These tables do not hold every clone; where another copy was compared, an unresolved V gene accounts for under half, and the others remain unexplained. The sample table records roughly 58,000 clones; approximately 80% of these occur just once. The ten biggest clones cover around 4.8% of the sample. The specimen comprised PBMCs, sampled before any cancer treatment. The receptors come from a man aged 40-75 years with stage II lung adenocarcinoma.

This rearrangement joins TRBV6-6 to TRBJ1-5; possibly TRBD1 for D (5 bases). V was shortened by 2 bases and J by 2 bases, with 10 bases between the two germline ends. Per germline, CDR1 MNHNY and CDR2 SVGAGI (reference sequence). The CDR3 runs 15 residues. The CDR3 protein is CASSYNAGGNQPQHF. CDR3 bases: TGTGCCAGCAGTTACAACGCGGGGGGCAATCAGCCCCAGCATTTT.

The rearrangement joins TRBV6-1 to TRBJ2-2; D is perhaps TRBD1 or TRBD2 (5 bases each). Germline CDR1 is MNHNS and CDR2 is SASEGT. The CDR3 has 13 amino acids. Trimming shortened V by 7 bases and J by 4 bases, and 10 bases separated the two germline ends. CDR3 nucleotides: TGTGCCAGCAACCAGAGGGGCACCGGGGAGCTGTTTTTT. Encoded protein: CASNQRGTGELFF.

This rearrangement joins TRBV30 to TRBJ2-7; TRBD1 matches 8 bases. Germline V gene data show CDR1 as GTSNPN and CDR2 as SVGIG (reference sequence). J was trimmed by 0 bases and V by 4 bases; bases with no gene match: 2. CDR3 length: 13 amino acids. The CDR3 is CAWNRGASYEQYF. In DNA, the CDR3 is TGTGCCTGGAACAGGGGGGCCTCCTACGAGCAGTACTTC.

This sequence joins TRBV7-9 and TRBJ2-3; D perhaps matches TRBD2 (6 bases). Trimming stripped 1 base from V and 4 bases from J, with 9 bases between. The germline CDR1 and CDR2 sequences are SEHNR and FQNEAQ (reference sequence). The CDR3 length is 14 residues. CDR3 sequence reads: CASSLVRDSDTQYF. CDR3 DNA sequence: TGTGCCAGCAGCTTAGTGCGGGATTCAGATACGCAGTATTTT.

This clone was seen a handful of times. The chain carries TRBV7-3 and TRBJ2-5; D unresolved. The CDR3 covers 13 residues. The germline CDR1 and CDR2 sequences are SGHTA and FQGTGA. V was shortened by 3 bases and J by 5 bases, with 10 bases between the two germline ends. CDR3 bases: TGTGCCAGCAGCTTCGGGCCTGGGGAGACCCAGTACTTC. This translates into CASSFGPGETQYF. Filled out from reference TRBV7-3 and TRBJ2-5, the complete variable domain reads GAGVSQTPSNKVTEKGKYVELRCDPISGHTALYWYRQSLGQGPEFLIYFQGTGAADDSGLPNDRFFAVRPEGSVSTLKIQRTERGDSAVYLCASSFGPGETQYFGPGTRLLVL.

This clone was seen just once. The chain couples TRBV30 to TRBJ1-1; D not resolved. The V end was cut by 0 bases, the J end by 0 bases, with 11 bases between. Looked up from germline, CDR1 is GTSNPN and CDR2 is SVGIG (reference sequence). The CDR3 consists of 15 residues. The CDR3 spells CAWSVQGRVNTEAFF. As DNA, the CDR3 is TGTGCCTGGAGTGTACAAGGAAGGGTGAACACTGAAGCTTTCTTT. The full variable domain, in which reference TRBV30 and TRBJ1-1 provide the parts outside the CDR3, is SQTIHQWPATLVQPVGSPLSLECTVEGTSNPNLYWYRQAAGRGLQLLFYSVGIGQISSEVPQNLSASRPQDRQFILSSKKLLLSDSGFYLCAWSVQGRVNTEAFFGQGTRLTVV.

The rearrangement uses TRBV29-1 and TRBJ1-1, with a weak D call TRBD1 (5 bases). The CDR3 contains 13 residues. CDR1 is SQVTM, CDR2 ANQGSEA, per germline. The ends were cut back, 4 bases at V and 1 base at J, with 10 bases in the middle. The CDR3 bases are TGCAGCGTTGTACAGGCGGGGAACACTGAAGCTTTCTTT. It yields the protein CSVVQAGNTEAFF.

V and J are TRBV2 and TRBJ2-3, with D unresolved. Trimming took off 7 bases at V and 0 bases at J, with 8 bases between the two ends. Germline lookup yields CDR1 SNHLY and CDR2 FYNNEI. The CDR3 spans 13 residues. The CDR3 here is CASNRVSTDTQYF. The CDR3 DNA sequence: TGTGCCAGCAACCGGGTTAGCACAGATACGCAGTATTTT. Using reference TRBV2 and TRBJ2-3 for the parts outside the CDR3, the full variable domain is EPEVTQTPSHQVTQMGQEVILRCVPISNHLYFYWYRQILGQKVEFLVSFYNNEISEKSEIFDDQFSVERPDGSNFTLKIRSTKLEDSAMYFCASNRVSTDTQYFGPGTRLTVL.

Concerning this clone: One end of the junction does not line up with germline, which may come from a read error. The chain employs TRBV18 and TRBJ2-7, with D tentatively TRBD2 (5 bases). This CDR3 is 14 amino acids long. From germline, CDR1 is KGHSH and CDR2 LQKENI. The CDR3 coding sequence is TGTGCCAGCTCACCACCGGCTAGCTCCAACGAGCAGTACTTC. Translated: CASSPPASSNEQYF.

V gene TRBV20-1 combines with J gene TRBJ1-1; D unresolved. This CDR3 spans 11 amino acids. Germline V gives CDR1 DFQATT, CDR2 SNEGSKA (reference sequence). Trimming stripped 1 base from V and 7 bases from J, with 7 bases between. CDR3 in DNA: TGCAGTGCTAGAGTTGGATTTGAAGCTTTCTTT. Translating it yields CSARVGFEAFF.

This chain links TRBV19 with TRBJ2-2; 7 bases align to TRBD2. J lost 0 bases, V lost 5 bases, and 15 bases had no gene match. Looked up from germline, CDR1 is LNHDA and CDR2 is SQIVND (reference sequence). This CDR3 has 19 residues. This CDR3 reads CASSLRDYQVQPNTGELFF. In nucleotides, the CDR3 is TGTGCCAGTAGTCTCCGGGACTACCAAGTCCAACCGAACACCGGGGAGCTGTTTTTT.

This sequence joins TRBV5-1 and TRBJ2-1, with TRBD1 matching over 8 bases. Germline CDR1 and CDR2: SGHRS and YFSETQ. The trim removed 4 bases at V and 0 bases at J, leaving 3 bases unmatched. This CDR3 is built from 15 residues. Here the CDR3 reads CASSEQGGSYNEQFF. The DNA of the CDR3 is TGCGCCAGCAGCGAACAGGGGGGCTCCTACAATGAGCAGTTCTTC.

The chain links TRBV5-6 to TRBJ2-5; 11 nucleotides align to TRBD1. Germline V gene sequence: CDR1 SGHDT, CDR2 YYEEEE. This CDR3 is 14 amino acids long. The junction had 4 bases not matched to a gene; V was cut back by 4 bases and J by 5 bases. This chain's CDR3 is CASSRTGGLETQYF. The DNA of the CDR3 is TGTGCCAGCAGCAGGACAGGGGGCTTGGAGACCCAGTACTTC. The full variable domain, rest sourced from reference TRBV5-6 and TRBJ2-5, is DAGVTQSPTHLIKTRGQQVTLRCSPKSGHDTVSWYQQALGQGPQFIFQYYEEEERQRGNFPDRFSGHQFPNYSSELNVNALLLGDSALYLCASSRTGGLETQYFGPGTRLLVL.

This chain joins TRBV19 and TRBJ2-1; D is ambiguous. CDR1 and CDR2 (germline): LNHDA, SQIVND (reference sequence). The CDR3 loop spans 13 amino acids. V was clipped by 5 bases and J by 6 bases, with 11 bases between them. The CDR3 DNA is TGTGCCAGTAGTGCTAGGTGGGGCAATGAGCAGTTCTTC. Its translation is CASSARWGNEQFF.